This T cell receptor (beta chain) was identified in a study of shared clonotypes between healthy human individuals. The overall study: A few men and a couple of women, aged 18 to 49, were donors. Findings and limits, study-wide: Memory subsets generally showed smaller estimated richness than naive subsets did.

Trimming took off 5 bases at V and 3 bases at J, with 11 bases between the two ends. Germline CDR1 SGHAT, CDR2 FQNNGV. This CDR3 is built from 14 residues. As concerns this clone: Its specificity is unknown.

Assay used: immunoSEQ multiplex PCR; TCRdb lists only in-frame clones, some missing. The repertoire holds around 2.1 million clones, with 85% to 95% as singletons. Naive CD8 populations comprised CD45RO-negative cells positively selected for CCR7, excluding terminally differentiated effector memory CD45RA+ cells. Everyone who donated was a Caucasian adult who lived in Nashville, Tennessee. The sample comprised naive CD8+ T cells from PBMCs. The chain is built from TRBV11-2 and TRBJ1-5; perhaps TRBD1 as D (5 bases). This receptor was identified in a man between 18 and 29 years old in good health. Some clones in this sample may be carry-over from other donors' samples. This CDR3 is CASSAGTYNQPQHF. CDR3 nucleotide sequence: TGTGCCAGCAGCGCCGGGACCTACAATCAGCCCCAGCATTTT.